This entry lists 17 T cell receptor beta chains sequenced from one sample in a study of ipilimumab plus nivolumab after autologous stem cell transplantation. Here immunoSEQ multiplex PCR was the method, and the copy in TCRdb shows in-frame clones only, minus some. The sample includes 43,000 or so clones, roughly 88% of them seen just once. The specimen comprised PBMCs, sampled in a trial of ipilimumab plus nivolumab as post-transplant consolidation. The receptors derive from a male donor with multiple myeloma.

The chain employs TRBV7-2 and TRBJ2-7; D perhaps matches TRBD1 (5 bases). Germline CDR1 is SGHTA and CDR2 is FQGNSA. Trimming removed 1 base from V and 1 base from J, with 8 bases in between. The CDR3 has 14 residues. DNA for the CDR3: TGTGCCAGCAGCTTAGACAGGCAATCCTACGAGCAGTACTTC. It specifies CASSLDRQSYEQYF.

This chain links TRBV28 with TRBJ1-5; D is unresolved. This CDR3 has 16 residues. Germline V gene sequence: CDR1 MDHEN, CDR2 SYDVKM. Trimming cost V 3 bases and J 6 bases, with 18 bases left between them. The CDR3 here is CASSLPKGDTAQPQHF. Here the CDR3 DNA reads TGTGCCAGCAGTTTGCCGAAGGGAGACACCGCTCAGCCCCAGCATTTT. Full variable domain (rest looked up from reference TRBV28 and TRBJ1-5): DVKVTQSSRYLVKRTGEKVFLECVQDMDHENMFWYRQDPGLGLRLIYFSYDVKMKEKGDIPEGYSVSREKKERFSLILESASTNQTSMYLCASSLPKGDTAQPQHFGDGTRLSIL.

V and J are TRBV5-1 and TRBJ2-7; D unresolved. V shed 0 bases and J shed 1 base, with 14 bases lying between them. The CDR3 has 16 amino acids. Germline values: CDR1 SGHRS, CDR2 YFSETQ. CDR3 DNA sequence: TGCGCCAGCAGCTTGGGGACGGCGGTTACTTCCTACGAGCAGTACTTC. Translation gives CASSLGTAVTSYEQYF. Looking up the rest from reference TRBV5-1 and TRBJ2-7 gives the full variable domain: KAGVTQTPRYLIKTRGQQVTLSCSPISGHRSVSWYQQTPGQGLQFLFEYFSETQRNKGNFPGRFSGRQFSNSRSEMNVSTLELGDSALYLCASSLGTAVTSYEQYFGPGTRLTVT.

This clone was recorded a few times. The genes are TRBV7-9 and TRBJ1-1; the D gene is possibly TRBD1 (5 bases). Between the trimmed V and J ends, which lost 1 base and 4 bases, there was a span of 19 bases. The CDR3 spans 17 residues. Germline V lookup: CDR1 SEHNR, CDR2 FQNEAQ (reference sequence). The CDR3 region has the DNA TGTGCCAGCAGCTTAGGGAGGCAGGGACTCCGAACCACTGAAGCTTTCTTT. This codes for CASSLGRQGLRTTEAFF.

This chain uses TRBV19 with TRBJ2-1; D unresolved. CDR3 length: 12 amino acids. V was pared by 5 bases and J by 4 bases, with 6 bases between. The germline gives CDR1 LNHDA, CDR2 SQIVND (reference sequence). The CDR3, as DNA: TGTGCCAGTAGTGCCGTTTACAATGAGCAGTTCTTC. This sequence encodes CASSAVYNEQFF.

V is TRBV6-1 and J is TRBJ1-5; D unresolved. Germline V lookup: CDR1 MNHNS, CDR2 SASEGT. Trimming stripped 1 base from V and 4 bases from J, with 11 bases between. The CDR3 covers 15 residues. The CDR3 nucleotides are TGTGCCAGCAGTGAAGACGAAGGAGAAAATCAGCCCCAGCATTTT. Its translation is CASSEDEGENQPQHF.

This chain links TRBV5-4 with TRBJ2-4, with no clear D. V lost 4 bases and J lost 5, with 10 bases in between. Germline lookup yields CDR1 SGHNT and CDR2 YYREEE (reference sequence). The CDR3 is made up of 13 amino acids. For the CDR3, the DNA is TGTGCCAGCAGCCCCCTGGGTGAAAACATTCAGTACTTC. It specifies CASSPLGENIQYF. The full variable domain, completed using reference TRBV5-4 and TRBJ2-4, is ETGVTQSPTHLIKTRGQQVTLRCSSQSGHNTVSWYQQALGQGPQFIFQYYREEENGRGNFPPRFSGLQFPNYSSELNVNALELDDSALYLCASSPLGENIQYFGAGTRLSVL.

This chain links TRBV13 with TRBJ2-5; D uncertain. Germline-derived CDR1 and CDR2 are PRHDT and FYEKMQ (reference sequence). The CDR3 consists of 13 residues. Trimming removed 2 bases at V and 4 bases at J, with 8 bases between. As DNA, the CDR3 is TGTGCCAGCAGCTTAAGAGCGTTAGAGACCCAGTACTTC. It specifies CASSLRALETQYF. The whole variable domain, remainder taken from reference TRBV13 and TRBJ2-5, is AAGVIQSPRHLIKEKRETATLKCYPIPRHDTVYWYQQGPGQDPQFLISFYEKMQSDKGSIPDRFSAQQFSDYHSELNMSSLELGDSALYFCASSLRALETQYFGPGTRLLVL.

The chain combines TRBV6-5 with TRBJ2-2, with a possible D match to TRBD2 (6 bases). Germline CDR1 MNHEY, CDR2 SVGAGI. The CDR3 totals 14 residues. With 6 bases removed from V and 1 base from J, the gap between germline ends came to 9 bases. In DNA, the CDR3 is TGTGCCAGCAGGGGACTCCTGAACACCGGGGAGCTGTTTTTT. It codes for CASRGLLNTGELFF.

The chain employs TRBV19 and TRBJ2-7; tentative D call: TRBD2 (6 bases). Trimming pared 5 bases from V and 7 bases from J, leaving 18 bases between. The CDR3 runs 14 residues. Germline CDR1 LNHDA, CDR2 SQIVND (reference sequence). CDR3 sequence (DNA): TGTGCCAGTAGTCATTCCGGAGGGTTCTTTGAGCAGTACTTC. It translates to CASSHSGGFFEQYF.

The chain combines TRBV4-1 with TRBJ1-5; D is unresolved. Germline V gene lookup returns CDR1 MGHRA and CDR2 YSYEKL. The CDR3 is 17 amino acids. V lost 5 bases, J lost 0 bases, and 17 bases lay in between. The CDR3 DNA sequence: TGCGCCAGCAGCGCCCTTTGGGGATCTTATAGCAATCAGCCCCAGCATTTT. Translated, it gives CASSALWGSYSNQPQHF.

CDR3 DNA sequence: TGTGCCAGCAGAGCCCTCGGGACAGGGGAAAGCGCTGAAGCTTTCTTT. Its translation is CASRALGTGESAEAFF. The chain employs TRBV28 and TRBJ1-1; 10 nucleotides align to TRBD1. The CDR3 has 16 amino acids. From germline, CDR1 is MDHEN and CDR2 SYDVKM. V gave up 6 bases and J gave up 6 bases; unmatched junction bases: 13.

V is TRBV11-3 and J is TRBJ2-1, with D possibly being TRBD1 (6 bases). The V end lost 5 bases, the J end lost 6 bases, and 11 bases lay between the germline ends. The CDR3 loop spans 13 amino acids. Germline CDR1 and CDR2: SGHNT and YENEEA. The CDR3 region is CASSAPTGNEQFF. As DNA, the CDR3 is TGTGCCAGCAGCGCTCCGACAGGCAATGAGCAGTTCTTC.

V gene TRBV6-5 combines with J gene TRBJ1-4; D is ambiguous. V was pared by 2 bases and J by 0 bases, with 7 bases between. This CDR3 comprises 15 residues. Germline CDR1 reads MNHEY; CDR2 reads SVGAGI. The CDR3 here is CASSYGQSTNEKLFF. The CDR3, as DNA: TGTGCCAGCAGTTACGGTCAGTCAACTAATGAAAAACTGTTTTTT.

Only a few counts were recorded for this clone. The chain is built from TRBV29-1 and TRBJ2-5, with D possibly being TRBD2 (5 bases). From germline, CDR1 is SQVTM and CDR2 ANQGSEA. The ends were cut back, 6 bases at V and 2 bases at J, with 13 bases in the middle. This CDR3 region has 13 residues. The CDR3 DNA reads TGCAGCGTCGAACACCGCGGGCAAGAGACCCAGTACTTC. Its protein is CSVEHRGQETQYF.

The chain carries TRBV28 and TRBJ2-1; the D call may be TRBD1 or TRBD2 (5 bases each). Germline assignment: CDR1 MDHEN and CDR2 SYDVKM. Trimming removed 5 bases from V and 2 bases from J, with 10 bases in between. The CDR3 is 14 amino acids. CDR3: CASSPPGPYNEQFF. CDR3 nucleotides: TGTGCCAGCAGTCCACCGGGACCCTACAATGAGCAGTTCTTC. Looking up the rest from reference TRBV28 and TRBJ2-1 gives the full variable domain: DVKVTQSSRYLVKRTGEKVFLECVQDMDHENMFWYRQDPGLGLRLIYFSYDVKMKEKGDIPEGYSVSREKKERFSLILESASTNQTSMYLCASSPPGPYNEQFFGPGTRLTVL.

The chain employs TRBV6-6 and TRBJ2-7, with unresolved D. The V gene's germline CDR1 is MNHNY and CDR2 SVGAGI (reference sequence). The CDR3 sequence is 14 residues long. V lost 2 bases and J 1 base, leaving 9 bases between the germline ends. The CDR3 region is CASSYGFRSYEQYF. CDR3 bases: TGTGCCAGCAGTTACGGGTTTAGGTCCTACGAGCAGTACTTC.